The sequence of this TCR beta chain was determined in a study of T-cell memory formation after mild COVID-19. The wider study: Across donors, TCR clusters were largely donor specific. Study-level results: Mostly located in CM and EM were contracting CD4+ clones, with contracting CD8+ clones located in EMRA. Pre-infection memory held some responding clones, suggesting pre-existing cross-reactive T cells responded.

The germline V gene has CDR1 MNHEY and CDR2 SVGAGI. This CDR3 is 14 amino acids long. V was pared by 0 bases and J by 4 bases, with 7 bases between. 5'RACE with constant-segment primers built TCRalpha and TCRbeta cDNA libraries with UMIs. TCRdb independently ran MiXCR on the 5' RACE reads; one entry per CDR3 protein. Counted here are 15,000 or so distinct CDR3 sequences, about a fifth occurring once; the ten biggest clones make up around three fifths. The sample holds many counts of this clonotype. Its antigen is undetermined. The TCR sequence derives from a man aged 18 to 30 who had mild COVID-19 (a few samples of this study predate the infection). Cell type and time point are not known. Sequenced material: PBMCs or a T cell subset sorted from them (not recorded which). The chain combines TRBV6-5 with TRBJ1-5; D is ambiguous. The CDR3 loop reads CASSYSNTNQPQHF. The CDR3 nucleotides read TGTGCCAGCAGTTACTCGAACACTAATCAGCCCCAGCATTTT.